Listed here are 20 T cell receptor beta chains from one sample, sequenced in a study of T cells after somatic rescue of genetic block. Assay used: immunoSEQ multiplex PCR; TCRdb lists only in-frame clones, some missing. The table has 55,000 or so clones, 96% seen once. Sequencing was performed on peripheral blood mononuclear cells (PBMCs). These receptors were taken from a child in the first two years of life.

In DNA, the CDR3 is TGTGCCAGCAGCGCAGACAGTGCCACTGAAGCTTTCTTT. Amino acid sequence: CASSADSATEAFF. The V gene is TRBV5-4, the J gene TRBJ1-1; tentatively, D is TRBD1 (5 bases). CDR3 length: 13 residues. V was shortened by 4 bases and J by 4 bases, with 11 bases between the two germline ends. Per germline, CDR1 SGHNT and CDR2 YYREEE (reference sequence).

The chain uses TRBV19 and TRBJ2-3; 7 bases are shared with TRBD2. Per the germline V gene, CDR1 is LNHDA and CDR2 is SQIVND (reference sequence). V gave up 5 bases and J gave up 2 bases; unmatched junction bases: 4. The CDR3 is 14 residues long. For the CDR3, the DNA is TGTGCCAGTAGTCCGAGCGGGGCCACAGATACGCAGTATTTT. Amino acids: CASSPSGATDTQYF.

DNA for the CDR3: TGCGCCAGCAGCTTAGTAGGCGGACCTAACTATGGCTACACCTTC. It translates to CASSLVGGPNYGYTF. This chain joins TRBV5-1 and TRBJ1-2; no definite D call. The ends were cut back, 2 bases at V and 0 bases at J, with 11 bases in the middle. The CDR3 has 15 residues. Germline values: CDR1 SGHRS, CDR2 YFSETQ.

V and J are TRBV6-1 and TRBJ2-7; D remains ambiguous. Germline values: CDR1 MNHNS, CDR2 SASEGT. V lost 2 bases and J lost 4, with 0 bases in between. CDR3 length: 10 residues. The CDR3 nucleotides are TGTGCCAGCAGTGAATACGAGCAGTACTTC. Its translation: CASSEYEQYF.

CDR3 in amino acids: CASRAGTGATQYF. DNA for the CDR3: TGTGCCAGCAGAGCCGGGACAGGGGCGACCCAGTACTTC. This chain connects TRBV28 to TRBJ2-5; TRBD1 matches at 10 bases. The CDR3 is made up of 13 amino acids. Germline CDR1 is MDHEN and CDR2 is SYDVKM. V was clipped by 6 bases and J by 7 bases; unmatched bases: 5.

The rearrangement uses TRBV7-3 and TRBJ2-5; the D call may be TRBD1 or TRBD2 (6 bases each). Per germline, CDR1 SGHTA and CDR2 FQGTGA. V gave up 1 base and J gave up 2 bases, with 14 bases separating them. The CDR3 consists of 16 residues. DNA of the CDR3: TGTGCCAGCAGCTTAAATGGGGGGCTGGTACAAGAGACCCAGTACTTC. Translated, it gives CASSLNGGLVQETQYF.

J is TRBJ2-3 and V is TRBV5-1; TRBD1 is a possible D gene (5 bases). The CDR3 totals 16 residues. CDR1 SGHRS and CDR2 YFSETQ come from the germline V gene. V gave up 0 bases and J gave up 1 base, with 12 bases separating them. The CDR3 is CASSLGQGAGTDTQYF. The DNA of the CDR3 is TGCGCCAGCAGCTTGGGGCAGGGTGCGGGCACAGATACGCAGTATTTT. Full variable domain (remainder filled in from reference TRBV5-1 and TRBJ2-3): KAGVTQTPRYLIKTRGQQVTLSCSPISGHRSVSWYQQTPGQGLQFLFEYFSETQRNKGNFPGRFSGRQFSNSRSEMNVSTLELGDSALYLCASSLGQGAGTDTQYFGPGTRLTVL.

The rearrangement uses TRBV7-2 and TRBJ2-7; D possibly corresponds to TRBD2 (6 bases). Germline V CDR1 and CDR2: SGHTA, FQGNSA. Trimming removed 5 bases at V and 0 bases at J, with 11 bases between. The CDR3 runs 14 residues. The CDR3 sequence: CASSPPGSSYEQYF. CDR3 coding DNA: TGTGCCAGCAGCCCACCCGGGAGCTCCTACGAGCAGTACTTC.

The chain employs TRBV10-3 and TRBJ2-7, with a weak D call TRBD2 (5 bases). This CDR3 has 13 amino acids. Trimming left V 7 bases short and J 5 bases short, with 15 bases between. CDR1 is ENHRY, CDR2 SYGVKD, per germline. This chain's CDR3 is CAIKATGRDEQYF. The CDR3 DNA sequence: TGTGCCATCAAGGCGACGGGAAGGGACGAGCAGTACTTC.

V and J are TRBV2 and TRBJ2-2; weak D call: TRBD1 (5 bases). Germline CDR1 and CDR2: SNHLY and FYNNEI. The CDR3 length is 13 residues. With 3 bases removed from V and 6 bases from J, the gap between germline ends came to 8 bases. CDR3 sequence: CASSDEGAGELFF. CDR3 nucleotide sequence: TGTGCCAGCAGTGATGAAGGGGCCGGGGAGCTGTTTTTT.

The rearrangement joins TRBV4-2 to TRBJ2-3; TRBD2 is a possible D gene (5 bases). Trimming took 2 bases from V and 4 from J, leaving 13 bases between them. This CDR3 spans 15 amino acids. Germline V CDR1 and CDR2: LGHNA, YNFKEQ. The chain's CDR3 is CASSQRHASPDTQYF. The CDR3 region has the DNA TGTGCCAGCAGCCAAAGGCATGCTAGCCCAGATACGCAGTATTTT.

The CDR3 is CASSLAQAGNEKLFF. The CDR3 DNA sequence: TGTGCCAGCAGCTTAGCGCAGGCCGGTAATGAAAAACTGTTTTTT. The chain combines TRBV7-9 with TRBJ1-4, with D uncertain. Germline V gene data show CDR1 as SEHNR and CDR2 as FQNEAQ (reference sequence). This CDR3 contains 15 residues. V lost 0 bases and J 4 bases, leaving 9 bases between the germline ends.

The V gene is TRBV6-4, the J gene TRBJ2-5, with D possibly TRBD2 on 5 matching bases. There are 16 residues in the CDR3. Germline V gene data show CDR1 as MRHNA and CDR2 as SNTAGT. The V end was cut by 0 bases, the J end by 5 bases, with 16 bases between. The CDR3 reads CASSDSNSERRETQYF. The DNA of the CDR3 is TGTGCCAGCAGTGACTCGAACTCGGAGAGGAGGGAGACCCAGTACTTC.

The CDR3 protein is CASSSGFSYNEQFF. CDR3 bases: TGTGCCAGCAGTAGCGGGTTCTCCTACAATGAGCAGTTCTTC. The chain recombines TRBV6-5 with TRBJ2-1; D perhaps matches TRBD2 (6 bases). The CDR3 consists of 14 residues. From germline, CDR1 is MNHEY and CDR2 SVGAGI. V was cut by 5 bases and J by 0 bases, with 8 bases left in between.

The CDR3 protein is CASSSGRNTEAFF. CDR3 nucleotide sequence: TGTGCCAGCAGCTCCGGACGGAACACTGAAGCTTTCTTT. This chain links TRBV5-6 with TRBJ1-1; unclear D gene. In germline, CDR1 is SGHDT, CDR2 YYEEEE. CDR3 length equals 13 residues. Trimming took off 3 bases at V and 1 base at J, with 7 bases between the two ends.

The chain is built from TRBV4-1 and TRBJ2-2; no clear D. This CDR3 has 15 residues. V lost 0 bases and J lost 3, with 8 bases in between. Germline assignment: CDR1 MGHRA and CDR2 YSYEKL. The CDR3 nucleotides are TGCGCCAGCAGCCAAGAGCAAAGGGACACCGGGGAGCTGTTTTTT. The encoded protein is CASSQEQRDTGELFF.

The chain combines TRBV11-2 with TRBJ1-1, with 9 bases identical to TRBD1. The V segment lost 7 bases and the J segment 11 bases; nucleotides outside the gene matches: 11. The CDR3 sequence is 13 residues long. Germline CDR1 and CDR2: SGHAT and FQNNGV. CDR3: CASNKLGQGRAFF. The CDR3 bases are TGTGCCAGCAACAAACTCGGACAGGGGCGGGCTTTCTTT.

In nucleotides, the CDR3 is TGCGCCAGCAGCATCCGACCGGGACAGGGGGAGTTTAACTATGGCTACACCTTC. This sequence encodes CASSIRPGQGEFNYGYTF. The chain couples TRBV5-1 to TRBJ1-2; TRBD1 matches 11 bases. V shed 4 bases, J shed 1 base, and the junction held 12 bases outside the gene matches. The germline V gene has CDR1 SGHRS and CDR2 YFSETQ. This CDR3 contains 18 residues.

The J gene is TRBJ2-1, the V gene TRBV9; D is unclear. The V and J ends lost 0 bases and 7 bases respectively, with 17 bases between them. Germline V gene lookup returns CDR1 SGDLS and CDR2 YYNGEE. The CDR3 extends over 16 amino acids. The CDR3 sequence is CASSVATTDPVNEQFF. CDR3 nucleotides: TGTGCCAGCAGCGTAGCCACGACGGACCCCGTTAATGAGCAGTTCTTC. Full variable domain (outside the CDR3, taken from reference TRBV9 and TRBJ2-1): DSGVTQTPKHLITATGQRVTLRCSPRSGDLSVYWYQQSLDQGLQFLIQYYNGEERAKGNILERFSAQQFPDLHSELNLSSLELGDSALYFCASSVATTDPVNEQFFGPGTRLTVL.

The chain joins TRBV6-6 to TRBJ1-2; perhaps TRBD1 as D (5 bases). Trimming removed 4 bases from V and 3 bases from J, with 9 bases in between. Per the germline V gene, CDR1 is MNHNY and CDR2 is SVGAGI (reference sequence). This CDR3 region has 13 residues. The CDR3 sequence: CASSSGTDYGYTF. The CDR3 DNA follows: TGTGCCAGCAGTTCCGGGACGGACTATGGCTACACCTTC.